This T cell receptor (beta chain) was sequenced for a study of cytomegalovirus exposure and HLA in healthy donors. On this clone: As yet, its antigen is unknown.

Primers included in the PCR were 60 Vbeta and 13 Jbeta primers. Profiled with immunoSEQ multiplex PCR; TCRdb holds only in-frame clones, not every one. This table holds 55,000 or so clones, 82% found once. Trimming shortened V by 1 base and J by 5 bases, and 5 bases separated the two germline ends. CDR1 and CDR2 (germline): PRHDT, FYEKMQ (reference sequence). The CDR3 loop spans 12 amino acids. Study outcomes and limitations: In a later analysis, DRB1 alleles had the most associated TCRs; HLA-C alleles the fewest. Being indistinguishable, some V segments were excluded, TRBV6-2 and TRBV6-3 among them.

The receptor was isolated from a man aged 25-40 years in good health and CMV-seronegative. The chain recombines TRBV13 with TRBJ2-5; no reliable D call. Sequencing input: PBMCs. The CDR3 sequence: CASSLEAETQYF. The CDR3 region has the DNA TGTGCCAGCAGCTTAGAAGCGGAGACCCAGTACTTC. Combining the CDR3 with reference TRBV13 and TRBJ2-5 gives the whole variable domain AAGVIQSPRHLIKEKRETATLKCYPIPRHDTVYWYQQGPGQDPQFLISFYEKMQSDKGSIPDRFSAQQFSDYHSELNMSSLELGDSALYFCASSLEAETQYFGPGTRLLVL.